Given below is one TCR beta chain in context. Its antigen is unidentified. TCRdb re-derived calls from the RT-PCR reads in MiXCR, one entry per CDR3 protein. The sample lists about 11,000 distinct CDR3 sequences, roughly 82% occurring once. Germline V gives CDR1 DFQATT, CDR2 SNEGSKA (reference sequence). This CDR3 has 15 residues. Trimming took off 1 base at V and 5 bases at J, with 18 bases between the two ends. The data are from a study of yellow fever vaccine responses in identical twins. Study-wide results and caveats: Vaccine-induced T cell responses in twins were reportedly observed to appear partly convergent, partly personalized.

This clonotype was obtained from a woman aged 18-29 years who received the yellow fever vaccine. The genes are TRBV20-1 and TRBJ2-7; tentative D call: TRBD2 (5 bases). The source material was T cells from blood (PBMCs), unsorted or a sorted subset (not recorded which), sampled before or after yellow fever vaccination (not recorded which). CDR3 sequence (DNA): TGCAGTGCTAGAGCGTACGGGGAGACGGTCCACGAGCAGTACTTC. Protein sequence: CSARAYGETVHEQYF.